Reported below is one TCR beta chain. This clone was recorded a few times. This clone's antigen is unknown. It has no much larger one-base neighbor in the sample; base qualities were not kept. The cohort consisted of 666 healthy bone marrow donors. At the time of sampling, all cohort members were nominally healthy, though unrecorded immune exposures were likely present. The donor was CMV seronegative and belonged to the group of under 400 seronegative cohort members. Every donor gave a peripheral blood sample, and the peripheral blood mononuclear cells from that sample were used for TCR beta sequencing. Genomic DNA extraction from the blood cell samples was performed with the Qiagen DNeasy Blood Extraction Kit. This entry comes from a study of cytomegalovirus exposure and HLA in healthy donors (dated by TCRdb to the late 2010s). Looking at the study overall: An earlier analysis of some 500 of the donors reported 250 to 300 Gb of sequence data and around 110 million unique TCR beta sequences from some 180 million T cells. A later analysis re-analyzed previously published TCR beta repertoires from about 600 donors and added high-resolution HLA genotyping to study TCR occurrence patterns. A later genetic analysis used genome-wide SNP genotypes for about 60% of the roughly 700 donors, treating that subset as a discovery cohort. To predict cytomegalovirus infection status, the study combined high-throughput TCR immunosequencing, statistical association of individual TCRs with disease status, and machine learning. Approximately 310 gigabases of sequencing data and around 85 million unique TCR sequences made up an early release that covered about 640 HLA-typed donors. Because of strong linkage in the cohort, roughly five DR-DQ haplotypes were treated as single units for association and clustering. Class I and class II HLA loci were covered by the typing at four-digit resolution. Donor age, sex, ethnicity and CMV serostatus were compiled together with the repertoire data. Among the approximately 400 genotyped donors, more than 70% belonged to the genetic ancestry cluster associated with self-reported Caucasian donors. Using immunosequencing, the study profiled T cell repertoires from fewer than 700 subjects and related those repertoires to cytomegalovirus serostatus. In the later analysis, no new phenotypic data were used to find candidate immune exposures; instead, reliance was placed on TCR beta sequences and their occurrence across donors. A separate validation cohort of roughly 130 different subjects was used in addition to the approximately 700-subject first cohort. Every repertoire in the discovery cohort had been generated on one and the same sequencing platform. In an earlier analysis of a few hundred of the donors, high-throughput TCR beta sequencing was used to judge whether each TCR beta V gene segment behaved as functional or pseudogenic. The number of typed donors differed by locus: roughly 629-640 for A, B, C, DRB1 and DQB1; approximately 540 for DQA1; approximately 600 for DPA1; and some 470 for DPB1. Across approximately 420 genotyped donors of the cohort, an average of about 240,000 unique TCR beta nucleotide sequences per donor were sequenced, and 15% to 20% of those sequences were non-productive. The aim of the study was to test whether cataloging public T cell receptors could identify signatures of past pathogen exposure. Overall study outcomes, separate from this receptor: For the cohort, immune exposure information was limited to CMV serostatus. When HLA alleles, especially DR and DQ, strongly co-occurred, TCR associations were difficult to assign to individual alleles. The cohort was sequenced for TCR beta chains only, and without alpha or paired-chain data the features that could be detected were limited. Across donors, most TCR sequences were observed very rarely, whereas some public TCRs were present in many individuals. A later analysis associated about 17,000 TCR beta sequences with specific HLA alleles at a false discovery rate of 0.05. A further reported finding was that TCR beta sequences accurately predicted the HLA-A and HLA-B alleles for most subjects in the first cohort. The presence/absence analyses assumed that sequencing depth was roughly uniform across donors, and that assumption may not be true. The study listed 150 to 200 TCR beta chains as associated with cytomegalovirus. Three of the identified cytomegalovirus-associated TCR beta chains were confirmed in vitro to be specific for cytomegalovirus antigens. Some IMGT-functional V segments, including TRBV6-2 and TRBV6-3, could not be distinguished by the 87-base-pair reads and were therefore excluded. Compared with the roughly 720-donor mean, donors in an Asian-associated ancestry cluster had fewer N-insertions in productive TCRs, according to a later genetic analysis. Most CMV-associated TCR beta chains appeared to be HLA-restricted in a later analysis, and the HLA associations seemed to be driven largely by CMV exposure. In a later analysis, TCR association rates were found to vary across HLA loci, with the most associated TCRs seen for DRB1 alleles and the fewest for HLA-C alleles. In a later analysis, HLA-associated TCR beta chains showed more clonal expansion and lower generation probabilities than non-associated chains that were equally common. The classifier was reported to diagnose cytomegalovirus status with high specificity and sensitivity in both the original cohort and the validation cohort. A cluster of highly shared sequence variants was judged likely to represent a technical artifact of the sequencing pipeline. A later genetic analysis associated a missense DCLRE1C variant with V-gene and J-gene trimming of TCR beta chains, and an independent cohort replicated the association. HLA typing was unavailable for some donors at each locus, so association tests used only the typed subset. The authors suggested that the approach could potentially be generalized to other disease states and immunological phenotypes. In a later analysis, several top co-occurrence clusters were reported to appear linked to parvovirus B19, influenza, CMV and Epstein-Barr virus. An earlier analysis of 450 to 750 of the donors showed that most TCR beta V segments appeared in productive rearrangements either about 87% or about 30% of the time, which broadly matched IMGT annotations. Because counts were too low, more than 15 rarely observed V segments, including chromosome 9 orphons, were excluded from the earlier analysis of 587 of the donors. Correlated functional status among segregating V segments might reflect linkage disequilibrium, but an unknown experimental factor could not be ruled out.

The library was produced with the immunoSEQ multiplex PCR assay. For the multiplex PCR, a mixture combining 60 forward primers for TCR Vbeta segments and 13 reverse primers for TCR Jbeta segments was used. The CDR3 region of rearranged TCR beta genes was amplified from genomic DNA by a multiplex PCR assay. Amplified TCR beta libraries were sequenced as 87-base-pair reads on the Illumina HiSeq System. The authors' pipeline ran thus. A later analysis tallied around 87 million unique TCR beta chains across the 650 to 750 repertoires, and approximately 9.9 million of those chains were shared by two or more donors. Raw reads were error-corrected and collapsed into unique sequences by a nearest-neighbor algorithm in which closely related sequences were merged to remove PCR and sequencing errors. CDR3 sequences were aligned to IMGT reference sequences to assign V, D and J gene segments. For a sequence to be retained, a match of at least six nucleotides was required to both a V gene segment and a J gene segment. Rearrangements were called productive when the CDR3 lacked stop codons and stayed in frame with V and J; all others were non-productive. CDR3 was defined according to IMGT convention as the region running from the second conserved V-encoded cysteine to the conserved J-encoded phenylalanine. The earlier analysis of some 540 of the donors excluded any sequence lacking an unambiguous match to a single V gene segment. In an earlier analysis of approximately 560 of the donors, a V segment was called functional when productive rearrangements were above 56.7%, and segregating when the standard deviation between donors exceeded 5%. A statistical classification framework was built for diagnosing cytomegalovirus status from the catalog of TCR beta chain sequences. In a later analysis, TCR nucleotide sequences were compared against IMGT/GENE-DB human TR gene sequences so that V and J genes could be assigned. A later analysis assigned CDR3 sequences and most-parsimonious VDJ recombination scenarios with the TCRdist pipeline. In a later analysis, each TCR beta chain was defined by its CDR3 amino acid sequence together with its V-gene family, and reads without a unique V-gene family were excluded. To address suspected cross-contamination and a sequencing artifact, a later analysis removed some 620 highly shared, low-generation-probability nucleotide sequences. A later analysis calculated a clonal expansion index for each public chain from normalized within-repertoire ranks of inferred template counts. Generation probabilities in a later analysis came from a VDJ recombination model fitted to out-of-frame rearrangements, and those results were checked against IGoR. In a later analysis, hypergeometric tests were used to score TCR-TCR, TCR-HLA and TCR-CMV co-occurrence, with a repertoire-size bias correction applied to TCR pairs. In a later analysis, false discovery rates were estimated by permuting HLA or CMV assignments 20 times. In a later analysis, co-occurring TCRs were grouped using DBSCAN, with TCRdist sequence similarity added in when clustering inside HLA-allele-positive subsets. Repertoires with fewer than 30,000 or more than 120,000 public chains, plus five repertoires with anomalous nucleotide sharing, were excluded from co-occurrence clustering. TCRdb took over this immuneACCESS table, retaining in-frame rearrangements with V and J assigned. Such tables are incomplete; in checked studies, under half of the missing clones stem from an unresolved V gene, and the remainder is unexplained. V, J and clone size are those of that table, while D and trimming were read from the DNA. The table for this sample lists approximately 210,000 clones; 80% to 85% of them were counted only once. Jointly, the top ten make up approximately 0.99% of the sample.

The CDR3 runs 16 residues from the cysteine to the phenylalanine. The read is trimmed to its CDR3 DNA, 48 bases read in frame from base 1. Taken from the germline V gene, the CDR1 and CDR2 loops are LGHNT and FRNRAP. The V end loses 0 bases and the J end loses 0 bases, and a stretch of 9 bases separates them. The chain uses TRBV12-5 and TRBJ1-5; the D gene assignment is ambiguous. The TCR originated in a middle-aged woman in good health and CMV-seronegative. What was sequenced was PBMCs. This receptor carries the CDR3 CASGLVLGSSNQPQHF. The base sequence is TGTGCTAGTGGTTTGGTTTTAGGGAGTAGCAATCAGCCCCAGCATTTT.